This entry describes one TCR beta chain. Its matching antigen is unknown. CDR3 length: 15 amino acids. With 0 bases removed from V and 8 bases from J, the gap between germline ends came to 16 bases. Looked up from germline, CDR1 is MGHDK and CDR2 is SYGVNS. This sample stems from a study of T cell repertoires in cytomegalovirus infection. As for the study in general: Public TCR beta signatures indicated both CMV infection and matching HLA type. Study-level findings and limits: Adding up the frequency of public TCR beta families identified people who carried CMV plus the relevant HLA. Predominance within the ex vivo response was attributable to HLA-C-restricted CMV-specific TCR beta clonotypes.

TCRdb ran MiXCR on the reads and lists one entry per CDR3 protein. Among 740,000 or so distinct CDR3 sequences listed, about 40% were seen once. This sequence was found in a human donor in good health (CMV status not recorded). Some clones in this sample may be carry-over from other donors' samples. The V gene is TRBV25-1, the J gene TRBJ1-2; unclear D gene. Input material: PBMCs. CDR3 sequence: CASSEYHGTNRGYTF. CDR3 bases: TGTGCCAGCAGTGAATATCACGGTACGAACCGCGGCTACACCTTC.